This T cell receptor beta chain emerged from a study of cytomegalovirus exposure and HLA in healthy donors listed by TCRdb under 2017. About the investigation overall: A later analysis indicated that the 90 to 150 validation repertoires were generated on the platform also employed for the approximately 670 repertoires of the first cohort. To predict cytomegalovirus infection status, the study combined high-throughput TCR immunosequencing, statistical association of individual TCRs with disease status, and machine learning. The study was designed to test whether signatures of past pathogen exposure could be identified by cataloging public T cell receptors. A separate validation cohort of 100 to 150 different subjects was used in addition to the approximately 700-subject first cohort.

The donors belonged to the validation cohort of under 150 subjects, which was separate from the roughly 670-subject first cohort. This clone appeared a single time. What this receptor recognizes is not known. Base quality data are lacking; no much larger clone is found one base away. Here is what the overall study found, with its caveats: Most TCR sequences were observed very rarely across donors, whereas some public TCRs were present in many individuals. A later analysis lacked HLA typing for the validation cohort, so it scored co-occurrence in that cohort across all 120 repertoires. According to the authors, the approach could potentially be generalized to other disease states and immunological phenotypes. In vitro tests confirmed that a few of the cytomegalovirus-associated TCR beta chains recognize cytomegalovirus antigens. The classifier was reported to diagnose cytomegalovirus status with high specificity and sensitivity in both the original cohort and the validation cohort. In a later analysis, TCRs clustered in the first cohort were found to also tend to co-occur in the approximately 120 validation repertoires, with 94% of cluster scores above 0. The study listed 150 to 200 TCR beta chains as associated with cytomegalovirus.

After removal of 5 bases from V and 4 bases from J, the junction retains 7 bases not matched to a gene. From its cysteine to its phenylalanine, the CDR3 spans 14 amino acids. Solely the CDR3 DNA is kept, with 42 bases framed from the first base. CDR1 and CDR2, per the germline V gene, are SGHVS and FQNEAQ. The library was generated by the immunoSEQ multiplex PCR assay. On the study's bioinformatics: To diagnose cytomegalovirus status from the catalog of TCR beta chain sequences, a statistical classification framework was built. TCRdb holds this immuneACCESS table with in-frame rearrangements only. Some clones are missing; in checked studies, unresolved V genes explain under half, and the rest has no known cause. D and trimming come from the DNA, and the V and J calls and clone size come from that table. This sample has 160,000 or so clones in its table, and over 80% of those were observed once. The top ten clonotypes cover around 2.4% of the sample.

The sample comprised PBMCs. The receptor chain draws on TRBV7-8 and TRBJ2-7, and 8 junctional nucleotides match TRBD1. The source of this sequence is a man aged 30 to 39 in good health and CMV-seropositive. The CDR3 region: CASSATGQVYEQYF. The DNA sequence is as follows: TGTGCCAGCAGCGCAACGGGACAGGTATACGAGCAGTACTTC.